This T cell receptor beta chain stems from a study of blood T cell repertoires in COVID-19. Study in general: Samples representing acute and convalescent COVID-19 were sourced from the United States, Italy and Spain. T cells, B-cell-depleted T cells, or PBMCs supplied cDNA or gDNA.

Original methodology: By means of reference gene primer amplification, nucleated cell counts were estimated. The table came from immunoSEQ multiplex PCR; TCRdb's copy has only in-frame clones and leaves some out. V and J calls and clone size come straight from that table; D and trimming were deduced from the DNA. The sample yields roughly 74,000 clones, just over 85% seen once. This CDR3 spans 15 amino acids. The germline V gene has CDR1 SGHRS and CDR2 YFSETQ. V shed 2 bases and J shed 0 bases, with 10 bases lying between them. Sequences were obtained from peripheral blood. The source is a woman older than 75 with active or convalescent COVID-19. V gene TRBV5-1 combines with J gene TRBJ2-3; TRBD1 might be the D (5 bases). The CDR3: CASSFGHLSTDTQYF. CDR3 nucleotides: TGCGCCAGCAGCTTCGGACATTTAAGCACAGATACGCAGTATTTT.